The source of this T cell receptor beta chain is a study of low-dose radiotherapy and immunotherapy resistance in tumors. Study background: With 1 Gy per fraction every two weeks, Cohort 2 accumulated 13 Gy across 26 weeks. TRAV- and TRBV-specific primers, spanning alpha and beta chains, primed first-strand cDNA.

TCR amplification used approximately 19 PCR cycles, a constant-region primer and a V-primer adapter. TCRdb reprocessed the reads with MiXCR, giving one entry per CDR3 protein. The sample consists of about 50,000 distinct CDR3 sequences, about 12% of them appearing once. Time point reported: before trial treatment. In the RACIN dose-escalation trial, donors got nivolumab plus ipilimumab with aspirin, cyclophosphamide and radiotherapy. This clonotype turned up a few times. Germline V gene data show CDR1 as MDHEN and CDR2 as SYDVKM. The V end was cut by 6 bases, the J end by 7 bases, with 16 bases between. The CDR3 spans 15 residues.

J is TRBJ1-6 and V is TRBV28; D gene unclear. The clonotype originates from a female donor with ovarian cancer. This sample comprised PBMCs, obtained before treatment. The CDR3 DNA reads TGTGCCAGCAGCCTCTTTGGTGGACTCAATTCACCCCTCCACTTT. This codes for CASSLFGGLNSPLHF.